Listed here are 16 T cell receptor beta chains from one sample, sequenced in a study of T cell responses to AZD1222 COVID-19 vaccine. Here immunoSEQ multiplex PCR was the method, and the copy in TCRdb shows in-frame clones only, minus some. The data hold 100,000 or so clones, with approximately 91% observed a single time. Sample: peripheral blood, taken on day 0 of AZD1222 vaccination. The receptors were sampled from an adult in good health.

V and J are TRBV27 and TRBJ2-7; D not certain. Germline lookup yields CDR1 MNHEY and CDR2 SMNVEV (reference sequence). V dropped 5 bases and J dropped 12 bases, with 23 bases sitting between them. This CDR3 contains 14 residues. CDR3 region: CASSATYPLTGSYF. CDR3 nucleotide sequence: TGTGCCAGCAGTGCGACATACCCTCTCACCGGTTCGTACTTC.

This chain connects TRBV28 to TRBJ1-1; the D is unclear. The germline V gene encodes CDR1 MDHEN and CDR2 SYDVKM. CDR3 length: 13 residues. V was shortened by 2 bases and J by 1 base, with 5 bases between the two germline ends. The CDR3 sequence is CASSLRQNTEAFF. The CDR3 region has the DNA TGTGCCAGCAGTTTACGGCAGAACACTGAAGCTTTCTTT.

V gene TRBV10-3 combines with J gene TRBJ2-1; D is possibly TRBD1 or TRBD2 (5 bases each). V was clipped by 7 bases and J by 1 base, with 20 bases between them. Germline loops: CDR1 ENHRY, CDR2 SYGVKD. The CDR3 totals 17 residues. The CDR3 region has the DNA TGTGCCATCATCCGAGATGGGGGTCCGAGGTCCTACAATGAGCAGTTCTTC. Its translation is CAIIRDGGPRSYNEQFF.

V and J are TRBV2 and TRBJ2-2; D is perhaps TRBD1 (6 bases). Trimming pared 8 bases from V and 6 bases from J, leaving 16 bases between. This CDR3 is 14 amino acids long. Per the germline V gene, CDR1 is SNHLY and CDR2 is FYNNEI. DNA of the CDR3: TGTGCCAGCTGTGGCGCAGGGGTCGCCGGGGAGCTGTTTTTT. This encodes CASCGAGVAGELFF.

This sequence joins TRBV29-1 and TRBJ2-3; D uncertain. V lost 7 bases to trimming and J lost 3 bases, with 14 bases between them. This CDR3 has 13 residues. Germline assignment: CDR1 SQVTM and CDR2 ANQGSEA. The CDR3 here is CSAGRTDTDTQYF. The DNA of the CDR3 is TGCAGCGCCGGGCGGACGGATACAGATACGCAGTATTTT.

This chain connects TRBV6-5 to TRBJ1-2; D perhaps matches TRBD1 (5 bases). Germline V gene data show CDR1 as MNHEY and CDR2 as SVGAGI. The length of the CDR3 is 13 residues. V lost 6 bases, J lost 0 bases, and 8 bases lay in between. CDR3 protein: CASSFRANYGYTF. The CDR3 DNA follows: TGTGCCAGCAGCTTCAGGGCTAACTATGGCTACACCTTC.

This chain links TRBV7-6 with TRBJ2-3, with D perhaps TRBD2 (6 bases). Germline CDR1 and CDR2: SGHVS and FNYEAQ. The CDR3 has 15 residues. The V gene lost 2 bases and the J gene lost 5 bases, with 14 bases spanning the gap. This chain's CDR3 is CASSLWAGKGDTQYF. The CDR3 DNA is TGTGCCAGCAGCTTATGGGCGGGAAAGGGAGATACGCAGTATTTT.

This clone has a single count. The CDR3 nucleotides are TGCGCCAGCAGCTTGGAAGTAGCGGGAGGGCCGTACGAGCAGTACTTC. This sequence encodes CASSLEVAGGPYEQYF. V is TRBV5-1 and J is TRBJ2-7; 11 bases align to TRBD2. The CDR3 totals 16 residues. Unmatched junction bases numbered 6, after V lost 0 bases and J lost 4 bases. Germline V gene lookup returns CDR1 SGHRS and CDR2 YFSETQ.

This clone has only a few counts. This chain links TRBV5-1 with TRBJ2-7, with D perhaps TRBD2 (7 bases). The germline V and J ends were trimmed by 6 bases and 2 bases, with 21 bases remaining between them. Germline-derived CDR1 and CDR2 are SGHRS and YFSETQ. The CDR3 has 16 residues. CDR3 region: CASTLGASGVPYEQYF. As DNA, the CDR3 is TGCGCCAGCACCCTGGGGGCTAGCGGAGTTCCCTACGAGCAGTACTTC.

J is TRBJ1-2 and V is TRBV7-9, with D possibly being TRBD1 (5 bases). This CDR3 is 14 amino acids long. Germline V CDR1 and CDR2: SEHNR, FQNEAQ (reference sequence). The germline V and J ends were trimmed by 6 bases and 7 bases, with 18 bases remaining between them. The CDR3 sequence: CASSHGGERAGYTF. The CDR3 DNA follows: TGTGCCAGCAGTCACGGGGGGGAGAGGGCTGGCTACACCTTC.

The gene calls are TRBV4-2 and TRBJ2-7; weak D call: TRBD1 (5 bases). Germline assignment: CDR1 LGHNA and CDR2 YNFKEQ. Trimming pared 1 base from V and 7 bases from J, leaving 8 bases between. The CDR3 has 12 residues. This CDR3 reads CASSQVGREQYF. The DNA of the CDR3 is TGTGCCAGCAGCCAAGTGGGGCGGGAGCAGTACTTC.

The rearrangement links TRBV5-1 to TRBJ2-6; 8 nucleotides match TRBD1. V trimming: 4 bases; J trimming: 1 base; junction bases outside the gene matches: 7. Germline values: CDR1 SGHRS, CDR2 YFSETQ. The length of the CDR3 is 17 residues. Here the CDR3 DNA reads TGCGCCAGCAGCACCCGGACAGGGCCATCTGGGGCCAACGTCCTGACTTTC. Protein: CASSTRTGPSGANVLTF.

The V call is TRBV7-3, the J call TRBJ1-1; 7 positions match TRBD1. In germline, CDR1 is SGHTA, CDR2 FQGTGA. CDR3 length: 14 residues. The junction had 2 bases not matched to a gene; V was cut back by 3 bases and J by 1 base. CDR3 residues: CASSFDRANTEAFF. The DNA for the CDR3 is TGTGCCAGCAGCTTTGACAGGGCGAACACTGAAGCTTTCTTT.

The gene calls are TRBV19 and TRBJ2-2, with TRBD1 identical over 9 bases. The V gene's germline CDR1 is LNHDA and CDR2 SQIVND (reference sequence). The CDR3 is 22 amino acids. Losses at the gene ends were 2 bases for V and 5 bases for J; bases not matched to a gene: 24. CDR3 sequence (DNA): TGTGCCAGTAGTATAATCTCCTCGGGACAGGGCCCACCGTGGCAGGGGACCGGGGAGCTGTTTTTT. Translated, it gives CASSIISSGQGPPWQGTGELFF.

The chain joins TRBV19 to TRBJ2-1; weak D call: TRBD2 (5 bases). Per germline, CDR1 LNHDA and CDR2 SQIVND (reference sequence). This CDR3 has 16 residues. The ends were cut back, 4 bases at V and 2 bases at J, with 15 bases in the middle. CDR3 region: CASSTLPAGAYNEQFF. As DNA, the CDR3 is TGTGCCAGTAGTACCCTCCCTGCCGGGGCCTACAATGAGCAGTTCTTC.

This chain uses TRBV7-2 with TRBJ2-5; D not resolved. Trimming removed 1 base from V and 4 bases from J, with 4 bases in between. Germline V lookup: CDR1 SGHTA, CDR2 FQGNSA. The CDR3 extends over 12 amino acids. CDR3 sequence (DNA): TGTGCCAGCAGCTTAGAGCGAGAGACCCAGTACTTC. Translation gives CASSLERETQYF.